The 12 T cell receptor beta chains below come from one sample, sequenced in a study of shared clonotypes between healthy human individuals (dated by TCRdb to 2020 to 2021). Library preparation employed the immunoSEQ multiplex PCR assay. This immuneACCESS table, as held by TCRdb, lists in-frame sequences with V and J called but not all clones. Of the missing ones, under half trace to an unresolved V gene in checked studies; the others have no known cause. This sample gives about 2 million clones in total; 85% to 95% of them show up just once. Clones ranked in the top ten supply 0.1% to 0.15% of the sample. Source material: naive CD4+ T cells sorted from blood. The cell subset or site label, read with the paper, signifies: CD45RA+ positively selected. The source is a man aged 18 to 30 in good health.

The chain has TRBV28 and TRBJ1-1; D gene ambiguous. Germline CDR1 is MDHEN and CDR2 is SYDVKM. The CDR3 runs to 14 residues. V was clipped by 4 bases and J by 4 bases, with 13 bases between them. CDR3 coding DNA: TGTGCCAGCAGTTACAGCCCCTCGGGCACTGAAGCTTTCTTT. It specifies CASSYSPSGTEAFF.

J is TRBJ1-1 and V is TRBV9; D is unclear. This CDR3 has 15 amino acids. Trimming took 0 bases from V and 4 from J, leaving 13 bases between them. CDR1 and CDR2 (germline): SGDLS, YYNGEE. The CDR3 bases are TGTGCCAGCAGCGTAGAGGGTTCCCTCGGCACTGAAGCTTTCTTT. It is translated as CASSVEGSLGTEAFF.

On this clone: Distinct nucleotide sequences in the sample also encode this CDR3. DNA for the CDR3: TGCAGCGTGCGGACAGGGTCCTACGAGCAGTACTTC. Its protein is CSVRTGSYEQYF. V and J are TRBV29-1 and TRBJ2-7; TRBD1 aligns across 8 bases. Germline CDR1 and CDR2: SQVTM and ANQGSEA. V trimming: 6 bases; J trimming: 1 base; junction bases outside the gene matches: 2. This CDR3 contains 12 residues.

A word on this clone: Other nucleotide sequences in the sample specify the same CDR3. In nucleotides, the CDR3 is TGTGCCAGCAGCTTGTCTAGCGGGGGCACAGATACGCAGTATTTT. Its protein is CASSLSSGGTDTQYF. This chain connects TRBV5-4 to TRBJ2-3, with 9 positions matching TRBD2. The germline V gene encodes CDR1 SGHNT and CDR2 YYREEE (reference sequence). This CDR3 has 15 amino acids. V lost 1 base, J lost 1 base, and 1 base stayed unmatched.

The chain is built from TRBV7-2 and TRBJ1-6; TRBD1 matches 7 bases. The V gene end was trimmed by 6 bases and the J gene end by 6 bases; junction bases not matched to a gene: 8. The CDR3 is made up of 15 amino acids. Per the germline V gene, CDR1 is SGHTA and CDR2 is FQGNSA. The CDR3 coding sequence is TGTGCCAGCAGTCTCGGGACAGTCCCTAATTCACCCCTCCACTTT. Its protein is CASSLGTVPNSPLHF.

This clone was recorded once. This chain uses TRBV7-9 with TRBJ1-6; D unclear. Germline CDR1 and CDR2: SEHNR and FQNEAQ (reference sequence). CDR3 length equals 15 residues. V was pared by 5 bases and J by 0 bases, with 8 bases between. The DNA for the CDR3 is TGTGCCAGCAGCCACCCGGGCTCCTATAATTCACCCCTCCACTTT. Residues: CASSHPGSYNSPLHF.

A remark on this clone: This CDR3 is also generated by other DNA sequences in the sample. This rearrangement joins TRBV7-2 to TRBJ2-7, with TRBD2 identical over 7 bases. There are 14 residues in the CDR3. V lost 2 bases and J lost 2; bases outside the gene matches: 3. Per the germline V gene, CDR1 is SGHTA and CDR2 is FQGNSA. CDR3 coding DNA: TGTGCCAGCAGCTTAAGCGGGACCGCCTACGAGCAGTACTTC. Translated, it gives CASSLSGTAYEQYF.

The chain has TRBV12-5 and TRBJ1-3; maybe TRBD1 (5 bases). Trimming left V 7 bases short and J 1 base short, with 14 bases between. This CDR3 has 15 amino acids. From germline, CDR1 is LGHNT and CDR2 FRNRAP. CDR3 DNA: TGTGCTAGTGACCTATCCAGGGTTTCTGGAAACACCATATATTTT. This translates into CASDLSRVSGNTIYF. The full variable domain, with the rest looked up from reference TRBV12-5 and TRBJ1-3, is DARVTQTPRHKVTEMGQEVTMRCQPILGHNTVFWYRQTMMQGLELLAYFRNRAPLDDSGMPKDRFSAEMPDATLATLKIQPSEPRDSAVYFCASDLSRVSGNTIYFGEGSWLTVV.

This sequence joins TRBV5-1 and TRBJ2-7; 7 bases are a match to TRBD2. The germline V gene has CDR1 SGHRS and CDR2 YFSETQ. V dropped 4 bases and J dropped 7; count of bases not matched to a gene: 14. This CDR3 has 15 residues. The CDR3 DNA reads TGCGCCAGCAGCCCCTCGGGGGGACCCGTAAGGGAGCAGTACTTC. Its translation is CASSPSGGPVREQYF.

The J gene is TRBJ2-7, the V gene TRBV7-8; the D gene is possibly TRBD2 (5 bases). The CDR3 runs 14 residues. Germline V lookup: CDR1 SGHVS, CDR2 FQNEAQ. V shed 5 bases and J shed 2 bases, with 13 bases lying between them. This chain's CDR3 is CASSPRDGTYEQYF. CDR3 in DNA: TGTGCCAGCAGCCCTCGGGATGGCACCTACGAGCAGTACTTC. The full variable domain, with the rest looked up from reference TRBV7-8 and TRBJ2-7, is GAGVSQSPRYKVAKRGQDVALRCDPISGHVSLFWYQQALGQGPEFLTYFQNEAQLDKSGLPSDRFFAERPEGSVSTLKIQRTQQEDSAVYLCASSPRDGTYEQYFGPGTRLTVT.

The chain uses TRBV10-2 and TRBJ2-5, with 9 bases aligning to TRBD1. This CDR3 spans 21 amino acids. Germline CDR1 reads WSHSY; CDR2 reads SAAADI. J gave up 2 bases and V 4 bases, and 23 bases lay outside the gene matches. The CDR3 nucleotides read TGCGCCAGCAGTGGGGCGTGGGACAGGGATCCCTCGGCCCTACAACAAGAGACCCAGTACTTC. This codes for CASSGAWDRDPSALQQETQYF.

This chain connects TRBV5-4 to TRBJ1-1, with a weak D call TRBD1 (5 bases). The CDR3 is 16 amino acids. V gave up 3 bases and J gave up 4 bases, with 19 bases separating them. Germline V CDR1 and CDR2: SGHNT, YYREEE (reference sequence). CDR3 sequence: CASSSSGGSYGTEAFF. CDR3 DNA sequence: TGTGCCAGCAGCTCCTCCGGGGGGTCGTATGGCACTGAAGCTTTCTTT.